This T cell receptor beta chain derives from a study of cytomegalovirus exposure and HLA in healthy donors (dated by TCRdb to about 2017). As for the study more broadly: According to a later analysis, the 120 or so validation repertoires were produced on the same platform as the 666 repertoires of the first cohort. The study aimed to test whether signatures of past pathogen exposure could be identified by cataloging public T cell receptors. Along with the roughly 670-subject first cohort, a separate validation cohort of about 110 different subjects was used. The study combined high-throughput TCR immunosequencing, statistical association of individual TCRs with disease status, and machine learning to predict cytomegalovirus infection status.

The method was the immunoSEQ multiplex PCR assay. Turning to the authors' computational methods: A statistical classification framework was built to diagnose cytomegalovirus status from the catalog of TCR beta chain sequences. The immuneACCESS repertoire file appears here via TCRdb, limited to in-frame rearrangements. These files lack a portion of the clones; in checked studies, under half of the deficit traces to unresolved V genes, and the cause of the others is not known. The V and J calls and clone size were taken over from that table, and D and trimming were inferred from the DNA. Present in this sample are about 140,000 clones, roughly four fifths of which were seen just once. The ten largest make up over 1.1% of the sample. The V and J ends are trimmed by 4 bases and 6 bases, leaving 14 bases between them. CDR3 length: 14 amino acids, cysteine to phenylalanine. Of all the DNA, just the CDR3 is kept, 42 bases in frame from base 1. The germline V gene supplies CDR1 SGHRS and CDR2 YFSETQ.

As for this clone: Its antigen remains unidentified. There are no base qualities to consult, and no much larger clone falls within one base.

The donors were included in the validation cohort of roughly 130 subjects, a group kept apart from the roughly 670-subject first cohort. Overall study results and their limits: According to the authors, the approach could potentially be generalized to other disease states and immunological phenotypes. Subsequent analysis determined that TCRs grouped into clusters in the first cohort also showed a tendency toward co-occurrence across the approximately 120 validation repertoires, and 85% to 95% of cluster scores exceeded 0. Three of the identified cytomegalovirus-associated TCR beta chains were confirmed in vitro to be specific for cytomegalovirus antigens. The classifier was reported to diagnose cytomegalovirus status with high specificity and sensitivity in both the original and validation cohorts. All 110 or so repertoires were used to score co-occurrence in the validation cohort in a later analysis, because that analysis had no HLA typing for the cohort. Most TCR sequences were seen in very few donors, while some public TCRs were found in many individuals. The study gave a list of 150 to 200 TCR beta chains associated with cytomegalovirus.

The clonotype comes from a woman in her twenties or thirties in good health and CMV-seronegative. Recombination joined TRBV5-1 with TRBJ2-1; TRBD2 is a possible D gene, resting on 5 matching bases. Sequenced sample: PBMCs. CDR3 region: CASSPSVARNEQFF. The nucleotides read TGCGCCAGCAGCCCGTCTGTAGCGCGCAATGAGCAGTTCTTC.